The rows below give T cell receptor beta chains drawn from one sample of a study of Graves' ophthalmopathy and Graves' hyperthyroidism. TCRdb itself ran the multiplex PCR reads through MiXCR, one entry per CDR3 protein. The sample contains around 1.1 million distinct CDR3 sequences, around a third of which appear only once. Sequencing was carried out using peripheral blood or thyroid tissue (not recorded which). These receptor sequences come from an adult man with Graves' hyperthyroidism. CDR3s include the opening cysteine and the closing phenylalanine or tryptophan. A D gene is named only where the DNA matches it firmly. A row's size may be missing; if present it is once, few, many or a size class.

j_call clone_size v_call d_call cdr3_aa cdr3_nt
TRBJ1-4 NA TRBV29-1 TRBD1 CSARTGGINEKLFF TGCAGCGCAAGGACAGGGGGGATCAATGAAAAACTGTTTTTT
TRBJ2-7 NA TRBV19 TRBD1 CASSPRDSLSYEQYF TGTGCCAGTAGTCCAAGGGACAGTTTGTCCTACGAGCAGTACTTC
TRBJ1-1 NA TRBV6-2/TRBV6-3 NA CARKETNTEAFF TGTGCCAGAAAGGAAACGAACACTGAAGCTTTCTTT
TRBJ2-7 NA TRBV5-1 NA CASSLEGRNYEQYF TGCGCCAGCAGCTTGGAGGGACGGAACTACGAGCAGTACTTC
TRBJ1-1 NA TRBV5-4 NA CASRPWRGEGDTEAFF TGTGCCAGCAGACCCTGGAGGGGCGAGGGGGACACTGAAGCTTTCTTT
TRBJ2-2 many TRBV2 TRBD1 CASSPGQGSPKLFF TGTGCCAGCAGTCCGGGACAGGGTTCACCGAAGCTGTTTTTT
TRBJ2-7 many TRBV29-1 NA CSVSRGTYEQYF TGCAGCGTTAGCAGGGGAACCTACGAGCAGTACTTC
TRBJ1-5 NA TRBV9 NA CASSQAGDNQPQHF TGTGCCAGCAGCCAAGCCGGGGACAATCAGCCCCAGCATTTT
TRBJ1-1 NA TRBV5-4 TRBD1 CASSTDRGVLTEAFF TGTGCCAGCAGCACCGACAGGGGGGTCCTCACTGAAGCTTTCTTT
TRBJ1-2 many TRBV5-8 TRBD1 CASRPGTGENYGYTF TGTGCCAGCAGACCCGGGACAGGGGAAAACTATGGCTACACCTTC
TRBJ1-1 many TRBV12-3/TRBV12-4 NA CASSLWGDTEAFF TGTGCCAGCAGTTTATGGGGGGACACTGAAGCTTTCTTT
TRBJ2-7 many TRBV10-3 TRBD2 CASSLAAIYEQYF TGTGCCAGCAGTCTAGCGGCCATCTACGAGCAGTACTTC
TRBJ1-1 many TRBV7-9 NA CASTRTLSSEAFF TGTGCCAGCACCAGAACCCTCTCGTCTGAAGCTTTCTTT
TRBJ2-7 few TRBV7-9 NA CASSLVGGRYEQYF TGTGCCAGCAGCTTGGTTGGGGGTAGGTACGAGCAGTACTTC
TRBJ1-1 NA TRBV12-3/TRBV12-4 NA CASSKLGAPNTEAFF TGTGCCAGCAGTAAGCTCGGGGCCCCGAACACTGAAGCTTTCTTT
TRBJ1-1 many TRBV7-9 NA CASSLEAHSTEAFF TGTGCCAGCAGCTTAGAGGCGCATTCCACTGAAGCTTTCTTT
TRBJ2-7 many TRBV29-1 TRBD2 CSVGGLAGSYEQYF TGCAGCGTGGGTGGACTAGCGGGCTCCTACGAGCAGTACTTC
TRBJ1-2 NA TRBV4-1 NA CASSPSPARDYGYTF TGCGCCAGCAGCCCCTCCCCCGCCAGGGACTATGGCTACACCTTC
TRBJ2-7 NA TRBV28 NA CASSFASEQYF TGTGCCAGCAGTTTCGCGTCCGAGCAGTACTTC
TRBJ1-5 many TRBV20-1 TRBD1 CSAPDRWSNQPQHF TGCAGTGCCCCGGACAGGTGGAGCAATCAGCCCCAGCATTTT
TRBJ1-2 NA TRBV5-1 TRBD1 CASSLVGTGGLLSGYTF TGCGCCAGCAGCTTGGTTGGGACAGGGGGCCTCTTATCCGGCTACACCTTC
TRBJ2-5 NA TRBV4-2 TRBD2 CASSQFRGLAGGPEETQYF TGTGCCAGCAGCCAATTTCGCGGACTAGCGGGAGGGCCGGAGGAGACCCAGTACTTC
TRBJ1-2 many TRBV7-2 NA CASSSLTHSGYTF TGTGCCAGCAGCTCTTTGACACATTCAGGCTACACCTTC
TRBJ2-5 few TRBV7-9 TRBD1 CASSSTRGQGTQYF TGTGCCAGCAGCTCAACTAGGGGGCAGGGGACCCAGTACTTC
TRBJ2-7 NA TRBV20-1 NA CSARDLQVFHERYF TGCAGTGCTAGAGATCTACAGGTTTTCCACGAGCGGTACTTC
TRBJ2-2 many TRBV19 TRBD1 CASRTGVRTGELFF TGTGCCAGTAGAACAGGGGTACGCACCGGGGAGCTGTTTTTT
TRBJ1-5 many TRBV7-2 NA CASSQRRDWGRGRNQPQHF TGTGCCAGCAGCCAACGGAGAGACTGGGGACGAGGACGCAATCAGCCCCAGCATTTT
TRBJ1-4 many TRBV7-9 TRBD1 CASRPGQGDVGTNEKLFF TGTGCCAGCAGACCGGGACAGGGAGACGTTGGGACTAATGAAAAACTGTTTTTT
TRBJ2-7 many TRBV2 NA CASSEEVGIYEQYF TGTGCCAGCAGTGAAGAGGTAGGGATCTACGAGCAGTACTTC
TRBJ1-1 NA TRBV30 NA CAWSADAVNTEAFF TGTGCCTGGAGTGCGGACGCCGTGAACACTGAAGCTTTCTTT
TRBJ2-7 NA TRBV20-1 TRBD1 CSASGIQGARSYEQYF TGCAGTGCTAGTGGAATACAGGGGGCGCGGTCCTACGAGCAGTACTTC
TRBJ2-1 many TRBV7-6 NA CASSLGRGSGEQFF TGTGCCAGCAGCTTAGGTCGGGGCTCTGGTGAGCAGTTCTTC
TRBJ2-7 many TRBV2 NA CASSEARGGEQYF TGTGCCAGCAGTGAAGCGCGGGGAGGCGAGCAGTACTTC
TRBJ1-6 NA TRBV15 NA CATSRDAGGVYSPLHF TGTGCCACCAGCAGAGACGCTGGGGGGGTTTACTCACCCCTCCACTTT
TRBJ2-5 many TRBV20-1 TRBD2 CSAHVIGEGSETQYF TGCAGTGCTCATGTTATAGGGGAGGGATCAGAGACCCAGTACTTC
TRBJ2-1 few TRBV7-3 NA CASSQAGEQFF TGTGCCAGCAGCCAAGCTGGCGAGCAGTTCTTC
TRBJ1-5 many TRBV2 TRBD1 CASGQGVYQPQHF TGTGCCAGTGGACAGGGCGTTTACCAGCCCCAGCATTTT
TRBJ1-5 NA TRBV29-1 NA CSVVQRSNQPQHF TGCAGCGTTGTGCAGCGGAGCAATCAGCCCCAGCATTTT
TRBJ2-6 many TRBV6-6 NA CASSDHGGSGANVLTF TGTGCCAGCAGTGACCACGGCGGGTCTGGGGCCAACGTCCTGACTTTC
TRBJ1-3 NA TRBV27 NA CASSIVLGDTIYF TGTGCCAGCAGCATAGTGCTCGGGGACACCATATATTTT
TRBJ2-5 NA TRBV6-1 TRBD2 CASTSGSGSGETQYF TGTGCCAGCACCTCGGGTAGCGGGAGCGGAGAGACCCAGTACTTC
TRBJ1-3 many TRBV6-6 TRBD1 CASRDDRDTGNTIYF TGTGCCAGCAGGGACGACAGGGATACTGGAAACACCATATATTTT
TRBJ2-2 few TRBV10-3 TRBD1 CASQGTATTGELFF TGTGCCAGCCAAGGGACAGCTACTACCGGGGAGCTGTTTTTT
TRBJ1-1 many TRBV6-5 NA CASSPPGPTEAFF TGTGCCAGCAGTCCCCCCGGACCCACTGAAGCTTTCTTT
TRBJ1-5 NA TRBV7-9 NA CASSDYGNQPQHF TGTGCCAGCAGCGATTACGGCAATCAGCCCCAGCATTTT
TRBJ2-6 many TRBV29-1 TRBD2 CSVAGTNSGANVLTF TGCAGCGTTGCGGGGACTAACTCTGGGGCCAACGTCCTGACTTTC
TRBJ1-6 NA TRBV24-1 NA CATSDSATGSPLHF TGTGCCACCAGTGATTCGGCGACAGGTTCACCCCTCCACTTT
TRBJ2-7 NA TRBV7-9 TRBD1 CASWGPGQGASYEQYF TGTGCCAGCTGGGGGCCGGGACAGGGGGCGTCCTACGAGCAGTACTTC
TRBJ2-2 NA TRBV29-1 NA CSVRETNTGELFF TGCAGCGTCAGGGAAACGAACACCGGGGAGCTGTTTTTT
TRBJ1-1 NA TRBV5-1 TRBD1 CASSSRQGTNTEAFF TGTGCCAGCAGCTCGAGACAGGGGACAAACACTGAAGCTTTCTTT
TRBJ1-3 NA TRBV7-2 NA CASRSGGSVSGNTIYF TGTGCCAGCAGGTCTGGGGGTTCAGTATCAGGAAACACCATATATTTT
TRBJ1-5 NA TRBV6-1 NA CASSGADNQPQHF TGTGCCAGCTCTGGGGCTGACAATCAGCCCCAGCATTTT
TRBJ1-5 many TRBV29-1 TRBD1 CSVAGGPGQPQHF TGCAGCGTGGCAGGGGGGCCGGGTCAGCCCCAGCATTTT
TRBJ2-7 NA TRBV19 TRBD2 CASSIVSGPPYEQYF TGTGCCAGTAGTATAGTTAGCGGGCCTCCCTACGAGCAGTACTTC